The present T cell receptor beta chain was sequenced within a study of CD8 T cells in Susac syndrome. Overall study findings and caveats: As acknowledged by the study, its TCR sequencing and HLA analysis included a relatively small number of individuals.

The V gene lost 0 bases and the J gene lost 8 bases, with 13 bases spanning the gap. The germline CDR1 and CDR2 sequences are SGHTA and FQGNSA. CDR3 length: 14 amino acids. Notes on this clonotype: Its cognate antigen is unknown.

Random-hexamer reverse transcription was applied to roughly 0.45 to 1 ug RNA. Multiplex immunoSEQ PCR targeted 54 Vbeta and 13 Jbeta TCR beta segments. Each CDR3 protein gets one entry after TCRdb re-called the immunoSEQ multiplex PCR reads with MiXCR. This repertoire shows 300,000 or so distinct CDR3 sequences, roughly nine tenths found once; its top ten account for roughly 0.064%. Sequencing of TCR beta covered CD8+ and CD4+ T cells obtained from blood. This TCR derives from a human donor with multiple sclerosis. Sequenced material: CD4+ T cells from PBMCs. The chain recombines TRBV7-2 with TRBJ1-2; D is unclear. CDR3 loop: CASSLAEASLGYTF. CDR3 in DNA: TGTGCCAGCAGCTTAGCCGAGGCTTCCTTGGGCTACACCTTC.